Listed below are T cell receptor beta chains from one sample, sequenced in a study of T cell changes during pregnancy in multiple sclerosis. Clones were read by immunoSEQ multiplex PCR, and TCRdb kept only the in-frame ones, dropping some. The sample lists about 100,000 clones; 90% to 95% were seen once. This sample comprised peripheral blood, obtained before pregnancy. The origin of the receptors is a female donor with multiple sclerosis, enrolled in a pregnancy study. CDR3s include the opening cysteine and the closing phenylalanine or tryptophan. A D gene is named only where the DNA matches it firmly. Clone size is given for some rows only: seen once, a few or many times, or a class if the clone is expanded.

d_gene	v_gene	j_gene	abundance	CDR3nt	CDR3aa
TRBD1	TRBV11-2	TRBJ1-3	-	TGTGCCAGCAGCCCTATCAGGGGGTTCGGAAACACCATATATTTT	CASSPIRGFGNTIYF
TRBD2	TRBV13	TRBJ2-4	-	TGTGCCAGCAGCTCGGCCTATGAGCGGGAGACCTTAGCCAAAAACATTCAGTACTTC	CASSSAYERETLAKNIQYF
TRBD1	TRBV27	TRBJ1-5	-	TGTGCCAGCAGTACAGGGGCCCTTCAGCCCCAGCATTTT	CASSTGALQPQHF
TRBD1	TRBV12-5	TRBJ1-5	-	TGTGCTAGTGGTTTGGTAACAGGGGGAAATCAGCCCCAGCATTTT	CASGLVTGGNQPQHF
-	TRBV19	TRBJ1-1	few	TGTGCCAGTAGTATGCGACAGAACACTGAAGCTTTCTTT	CASSMRQNTEAFF
-	TRBV6-6	TRBJ2-2	-	TGTGCCAGCAGTTACTCGTCCGGGGTTGACACCGGGGAGCTGTTTTTT	CASSYSSGVDTGELFF
-	TRBV18	TRBJ2-3	-	TGTGCCAGCTCACCAGGGAAGCGGTACACAGATACGCAGTATTTT	CASSPGKRYTDTQYF
-	TRBV19	TRBJ1-1	-	TGTGCCAGTAGTATCGGGTTTCGGGGGTCGGGCACTGAAGCTTTCTTT	CASSIGFRGSGTEAFF
-	TRBV2	TRBJ1-1	-	TGTGCCAGCAGTGAGGTTTCGGGGACAGAAGCTTTCTTT	CASSEVSGTEAFF
TRBD1	TRBV6-7	TRBJ1-5	-	TGTGCCAGCAATCCGACAGGGCATCAGTATCAGCCCCAGCATTTT	CASNPTGHQYQPQHF
-	TRBV27	TRBJ2-1	-	TGTGCCAGCAGTTTATCCTCTGTCAATGAGCAGTTCTTC	CASSLSSVNEQFF
TRBD2	TRBV6-5	TRBJ2-7	-	TGTGCCAGCAGGTCATCTAGCGGGAGCTCCTACGAGCAGTACTTC	CASRSSSGSSYEQYF
TRBD1	TRBV27	TRBJ1-5	-	TGTGCCAGCAGTTGGGGACAGGGAGTCAATCAGCCCCAGCATTTT	CASSWGQGVNQPQHF
-	TRBV27	TRBJ2-7	-	TGTGCCAGCAGTTTTTACGGCGCGCGGGAGCAGTACTTC	CASSFYGAREQYF
TRBD1	TRBV19	TRBJ1-2	-	TGTGCCAGTAGTATTGGACAGGGGTTCAACTATGGCTACACCTTC	CASSIGQGFNYGYTF
TRBD1	TRBV9	TRBJ2-6	-	TGTGCCAGCAGCGTAGCCGATATACAGGGGTCTGGGGCCAACGTCCTGACTTTC	CASSVADIQGSGANVLTF
-	TRBV11-2	TRBJ2-3	-	TGTGCCAGCAGCTCAGAAGGGAGCGGCACAGATACGCAGTATTTT	CASSSEGSGTDTQYF
TRBD1	TRBV4-3	TRBJ1-1	-	TGCGCCAGCAGCCAAGAAGGGACAGGGAATCCTGAAGCTTTCTTT	CASSQEGTGNPEAFF
-	TRBV2	TRBJ2-7	-	TGTGCCAGCAGTGGGAGGGGTTTTGCCTACGAGCAGTACTTC	CASSGRGFAYEQYF
-	TRBV6-1	TRBJ1-2	-	TGTGCCAGCAGTGAAGGGACAGTCTATGGCTACACCTTC	CASSEGTVYGYTF
-	TRBV7-6	TRBJ2-1	-	TGTGCCAGCAGCTACGGGGGTGACAATGAGCAGTTCTTC	CASSYGGDNEQFF
-	TRBV5-4	TRBJ2-1	-	TGTGCCAGCAGCTTGGGGGGGGTCCTATACAATGAGCAGTTCTTC	CASSLGGVLYNEQFF
-	TRBV5-1	TRBJ2-5	-	TGCGCCAGCAGCGGCCGGGACAAAATCCAAGAGACCCAGTACTTC	CASSGRDKIQETQYF
-	TRBV2	TRBJ2-7	-	TGTGCCAGCGAGCCGGGACACCGGAACCCCGTCTACGAGCAGTACTTC	CASEPGHRNPVYEQYF
TRBD2	TRBV6-6	TRBJ2-1	-	TGTGCCAGCAGACCCCGTAGCGGGCAGTACAATGAGCAGTTCTTC	CASRPRSGQYNEQFF
-	TRBV6-5	TRBJ2-2	-	TGTGCCAGCAGTTGGGACTCCTCCTTTACCGGGGAGCTGTTTTTT	CASSWDSSFTGELFF
-	TRBV7-9	TRBJ1-5	-	TGTGCCAGCAGTCCCGGGACAAGCAATCAGCCCCAGCATTTT	CASSPGTSNQPQHF
-	TRBV5-1	TRBJ1-2	-	TGCGCCAGCAGCGCCCGGACAGATTTTAACTATGGCTACACCTTC	CASSARTDFNYGYTF
-	TRBV5-4	TRBJ2-3	-	TGTGCCAGCAGCTTGGACAGGGCCGGAGATACGCAGTATTTT	CASSLDRAGDTQYF
TRBD2	TRBV5-1	TRBJ2-1	-	TGCGCCAGCAGCCTCGGGACTAGCGGGAGTATGGGCAATGAGCAGTTCTTC	CASSLGTSGSMGNEQFF
-	TRBV7-7	TRBJ1-1	-	TGTGCCAGCAGCTTAACAGGGAACACTGAAGCTTTCTTT	CASSLTGNTEAFF
TRBD1	TRBV4-1	TRBJ1-2	-	TGCGCCAGCAGGCTCATCCAGGGGGCTGGCTATGGCTACACCTTC	CASRLIQGAGYGYTF
-	TRBV7-6	TRBJ2-7	-	TGTGCCAGCAGCTTAGGTGGACAGCTTGAGGTCGAGCAGTACTTC	CASSLGGQLEVEQYF
-	TRBV6-5	TRBJ2-7	once	TGTGCCAGCAGCCAGACAGCAGGCTACGAGCAGTACTTC	CASSQTAGYEQYF
-	TRBV11-2	TRBJ2-5	-	TGTGCCAGCAGCCTAAATCAAGAGACCCAGTACTTC	CASSLNQETQYF
-	TRBV7-2	TRBJ1-5	-	TGTGCCAGCAGCTTCGCCGGCGGACTGAGCTATAGCAATCAGCCCCAGCATTTT	CASSFAGGLSYSNQPQHF
-	TRBV11-3	TRBJ1-1	-	TGTGCCAGCAGCTTATCCCCAGGGGCTGAAGCTTTCTTT	CASSLSPGAEAFF
TRBD2	TRBV4-3	TRBJ2-1	-	TGCGCCAGCAGCCAAGATATCCCAAGTAGTAGCGGGAGGGGTGAGCAGTTCTTC	CASSQDIPSSSGRGEQFF
TRBD1	TRBV30	TRBJ1-4	-	TGTGCCTGGAGTGTACGGGCAGGGGGTAGTGAAAAACTGTTTTTT	CAWSVRAGGSEKLFF
-	TRBV11-1	TRBJ2-7	-	TGTGCCAGCAGCCACAGAATGGTAGCCTACGAGCAGTACTTC	CASSHRMVAYEQYF
TRBD2	TRBV30	TRBJ2-1	-	TGTGCCTGGAGGGGGCGGGAGCGGGGCCAATACAATGAGCAGTTCTTC	CAWRGRERGQYNEQFF
-	TRBV19	TRBJ1-5	-	TGTGCCAGTAGTATTATTGGTCCCGGTCAGCCCCAGCATTTT	CASSIIGPGQPQHF
TRBD2	TRBV25-1	TRBJ2-7	-	TGTGCCAGCAGTGATAACGGGGGGATTTTCCTCTACGAGCAGTACTTC	CASSDNGGIFLYEQYF